Following are 24 T cell receptor beta chains from one sample sequenced in a study of control samples from healthy donors and cancer patients. The method was immunoSEQ multiplex PCR; TCRdb's version includes in-frame clones alone and lacks a portion of them. The sample holds over 30,000 clones, around 86% seen once. Sequencing used PBMCs. The receptor source for this set is a woman between 35 and 50 years old with lung cancer.

V and J are TRBV7-3 and TRBJ2-5, with D maybe TRBD2 (5 bases). The CDR3 consists of 14 residues. CDR1 is SGHTA and CDR2 is FQGTGA in the germline V gene. The germline V and J ends were trimmed by 5 bases and 1 base, with 11 bases remaining between them. CDR3 loop: CASSLSGIQETQYF. For the CDR3, the DNA is TGTGCCAGCAGCCTATCCGGGATCCAAGAGACCCAGTACTTC.

This clone was observed a few times. The chain carries TRBV15 and TRBJ1-1; D remains unclear. The CDR3 extends over 15 amino acids. CDR1 and CDR2 from the germline V gene are LNHNV and YYDKDF (reference sequence). The V end lost 0 bases, the J end lost 5 bases, and 13 bases lay between the germline ends. The CDR3 region is CATSREVRVRTEAFF. The CDR3 DNA reads as TGTGCCACCAGCAGAGAAGTAAGGGTTCGAACTGAAGCTTTCTTT.

This clone came up once. The chain employs TRBV28 and TRBJ1-1; D remains unclear. The CDR3 runs to 14 residues. Trimming removed 3 bases from V and 2 bases from J, with 10 bases in between. The V gene's germline CDR1 is MDHEN and CDR2 SYDVKM. CDR3 sequence reads: CASSLPTYNTEAFF. DNA for the CDR3: TGTGCCAGCAGTTTGCCGACATATAACACTGAAGCTTTCTTT.

J is TRBJ2-1 and V is TRBV27, with D possibly being TRBD2 (6 bases). In germline, CDR1 is MNHEY, CDR2 SMNVEV (reference sequence). The CDR3 extends over 17 amino acids. Trimming left V 2 bases short and J 4 bases short, with 18 bases between. DNA for the CDR3: TGTGCCAGCAGTTTAAAGGGGTGGGGGGACCTTTACAATGAGCAGTTCTTC. Encoded protein: CASSLKGWGDLYNEQFF.

The rearrangement uses TRBV18 and TRBJ1-5; no firm D call. Trimming left V 5 bases short and J 0 bases short, with 11 bases between. This CDR3 has 15 residues. The germline V gene encodes CDR1 KGHSH and CDR2 LQKENI. Written as DNA, the CDR3 is TGTGCCAGCTCAACCAGTCCGGATAGCAATCAGCCCCAGCATTTT. This encodes CASSTSPDSNQPQHF. The full variable domain, rest sourced from reference TRBV18 and TRBJ1-5, is NAGVMQNPRHLVRRRGQEARLRCSPMKGHSHVYWYRQLPEEGLKFMVYLQKENIIDESGMPKERFSAEFPKEGPSILRIQQVVRGDSAAYFCASSTSPDSNQPQHFGDGTRLSIL.

The chain couples TRBV2 to TRBJ2-2; D remains ambiguous. V was pared by 7 bases and J by 2 bases, with 11 bases between. The CDR3 totals 14 residues. The germline V gene encodes CDR1 SNHLY and CDR2 FYNNEI. Written as DNA, the CDR3 is TGTGCCAGCAATGGGCAATTAAACACCGGGGAGCTGTTTTTT. This translates into CASNGQLNTGELFF.

This rearrangement joins TRBV5-1 to TRBJ2-1; D may be TRBD1 or TRBD2 (6 bases each). Trimming cost V 4 bases and J 6 bases, with 20 bases left between them. The CDR3 contains 16 residues. The V gene's germline CDR1 is SGHRS and CDR2 YFSETQ. Here the CDR3 reads CASSPEGGTTFNEQFF. DNA for the CDR3: TGCGCCAGCAGCCCGGAGGGGGGAACGACCTTCAATGAGCAGTTCTTC.

The rearrangement uses TRBV27 and TRBJ1-1; D is possibly TRBD1 (5 bases). The CDR3 is 12 residues long. V was cut by 6 bases and J by 3 bases, with 8 bases left in between. CDR1 MNHEY and CDR2 SMNVEV come from the germline V gene (reference sequence). In DNA form, the CDR3 reads TGTGCCAGCAGCGGGGCGGACACTGAAGCTTTCTTT. Its translation: CASSGADTEAFF.

The rearrangement links TRBV14 to TRBJ1-1; D gene uncertain. The length of the CDR3 is 13 residues. V was pared by 5 bases and J by 0 bases, with 7 bases between. CDR1 SGHDN and CDR2 FVKESK come from the germline V gene. The CDR3, as DNA: TGTGCCAGCAGCTCGCACCTGAACACTGAAGCTTTCTTT. This sequence encodes CASSSHLNTEAFF.

This chain links TRBV7-3 with TRBJ1-1; D remains ambiguous. This CDR3 contains 13 residues. Trimming took 5 bases from V and 8 from J, leaving 15 bases between them. Germline lookup yields CDR1 SGHTA and CDR2 FQGTGA. CDR3 bases: TGTGCCAGCAGCCAACGGAGGGCAGAGGAAGCTTTCTTT. Amino acid sequence: CASSQRRAEEAFF.

The CDR3 coding sequence is TGCGCCAGCAGCCAAGAATACGACGAGCAGTACTTC. Residues: CASSQEYDEQYF. V gene TRBV4-1 combines with J gene TRBJ2-7; D unresolved. With 0 bases removed from V and 5 bases from J, the gap between germline ends came to 5 bases. Germline V gene data show CDR1 as MGHRA and CDR2 as YSYEKL. CDR3 length: 12 residues.

V and J are TRBV30 and TRBJ2-4; 12 nucleotides match TRBD2. The CDR3 loop spans 14 amino acids. V trimming: 3 bases; J trimming: 4 bases; junction bases outside the gene matches: 1. The germline V gene has CDR1 GTSNPN and CDR2 SVGIG (reference sequence). Written as DNA, the CDR3 is TGTGCCTGGAGCCTAGCGGGGGGGAAAAACATTCAGTACTTC. It codes for CAWSLAGGKNIQYF.

This chain uses TRBV3-1 (or the pseudogene TRBV3-2) with TRBJ2-7; D gene unclear. Germline assignment: CDR1 LGHDT and CDR2 YNNKEL (reference sequence). V was cut by 0 bases and J by 0 bases, with 6 bases left in between. This CDR3 region has 14 residues. The DNA for the CDR3 is TGTGCCAGCAGCCAAGAAATCGGCTCCTACGAGCAGTACTTC. This codes for CASSQEIGSYEQYF.

The chain combines TRBV27 with TRBJ2-1, with 10 nucleotides matching TRBD1. With 1 base clipped from V and 12 bases from J, the junction kept 15 bases outside the gene matches. The CDR3 extends over 17 amino acids. Germline-derived CDR1 and CDR2 are MNHEY and SMNVEV (reference sequence). CDR3 sequence reads: CASSLYPGTGVVSGQFF. Written as DNA, the CDR3 is TGTGCCAGCAGTTTATACCCCGGGACAGGGGTTGTCTCAGGGCAGTTCTTC.

V is TRBV28 and J is TRBJ1-2; weak D call: TRBD1 (5 bases). The CDR3 has 15 amino acids. The V gene lost 6 bases and the J gene lost 5 bases, with 19 bases spanning the gap. Germline assignment: CDR1 MDHEN and CDR2 SYDVKM. The CDR3 loop reads CASRGDRSKGYGYTF. The CDR3 coding sequence is TGTGCCAGCAGGGGGGATAGAAGCAAGGGGTATGGCTACACCTTC.

The chain's CDR3 is CASSLEASGGSPDTQYF. The CDR3 region has the DNA TGCGCCAGCAGCTTGGAGGCTAGCGGGGGTTCCCCGGATACGCAGTATTTT. The gene calls are TRBV5-1 and TRBJ2-3; 10 nucleotides line up with TRBD2. Germline assignment: CDR1 SGHRS and CDR2 YFSETQ. This CDR3 spans 17 amino acids. V lost 0 bases and J lost 6; bases outside the gene matches: 10.

The chain links TRBV24-1 to TRBJ2-3; D is perhaps TRBD1 (5 bases). Germline CDR1 is KGHDR and CDR2 is SFDVKD. Trimming cost V 3 bases and J 0 bases, with 15 bases left between them. The CDR3 has 17 residues. CDR3 DNA sequence: TGTGCCACCAGTGATCATCAGACAGAAACCAGCACAGATACGCAGTATTTT. Amino acid sequence: CATSDHQTETSTDTQYF.

This clone was seen just once. The chain recombines TRBV6-9 with TRBJ1-2, with D possibly matching TRBD1 (5 bases). The V gene lost 9 bases and the J gene lost 0 bases, with 11 bases spanning the gap. Per germline, CDR1 MNHGY and CDR2 SVAAGI. This CDR3 is built from 13 residues. Here the CDR3 reads CASPETANYGYTF. CDR3 DNA: TGTGCCAGTCCTGAGACAGCTAACTATGGCTACACCTTC.

This clone has a handful of counts. V and J are TRBV9 and TRBJ2-1, with 7 bases lining up with TRBD2. The V gene end was trimmed by 0 bases and the J gene end by 8 bases; junction bases not matched to a gene: 5. The CDR3 extends over 14 amino acids. Germline values: CDR1 SGDLS, CDR2 YYNGEE. The CDR3 DNA reads TGTGCCAGCAGCGTAGTGGCGGGGGTCCATGAGCAGTTCTTC. Amino acid sequence: CASSVVAGVHEQFF.

V usage is TRBV6-5 and J usage is TRBJ2-1, with 13 bases matching TRBD2. The J segment lost 5 bases and the V segment lost 8 bases, leaving 6 bases of the junction unmatched. In germline, CDR1 is MNHEY, CDR2 SVGAGI. This CDR3 spans 15 amino acids. The CDR3 DNA reads as TGTGCCAGCGAAGTTGGGACTAGCGGGGACAATGAGCAGTTCTTC. Translation: CASEVGTSGDNEQFF.

CDR3: CASSPEGDDTEAFF. The CDR3 nucleotides read TGTGCCAGCTCACCGGAGGGGGATGACACTGAAGCTTTCTTT. The chain recombines TRBV18 with TRBJ1-1, with D perhaps matching TRBD1 (6 bases). Germline-derived CDR1 and CDR2 are KGHSH and LQKENI. Trimming took off 3 bases at V and 3 bases at J, with 11 bases between the two ends. The CDR3 has 14 amino acids.

The chain combines TRBV5-1 with TRBJ2-7, with a tentative D call TRBD2 (7 bases). V was pared by 5 bases and J by 4 bases, with 22 bases between. Germline V gives CDR1 SGHRS, CDR2 YFSETQ. The CDR3 is made up of 16 amino acids. CDR3 sequence (DNA): TGCGCCAGCAGTCCGTTGCTAGGAGGGGGGGAGTACGAGCAGTACTTC. It specifies CASSPLLGGGEYEQYF.

The V gene is TRBV6-5, the J gene TRBJ1-2, with D uncertain. CDR3 length: 13 amino acids. V shed 4 bases and J shed 8 bases, with 14 bases lying between them. Looked up from germline, CDR1 is MNHEY and CDR2 is SVGAGI. CDR3 residues: CASSWRESTGYTF. The CDR3 nucleotides read TGTGCCAGCAGTTGGAGGGAGTCGACCGGCTACACCTTC.

This chain connects TRBV4-1 to TRBJ2-7; D unclear. V was pared by 0 bases and J by 2 bases, with 8 bases between. CDR3 length equals 14 residues. Germline V gene data show CDR1 as MGHRA and CDR2 as YSYEKL. The CDR3 nucleotides are TGCGCCAGCAGCCAAGAGGTTCGGGCCTACGAGCAGTACTTC. Translated, it gives CASSQEVRAYEQYF.